This T cell receptor beta chain comes out of a study of vaccination effects on CD4 cells after COVID-19. This CDR3 has 14 residues. In germline, CDR1 is MGHRA, CDR2 YSYEKL. V lost 4 bases and J lost 2, with 8 bases in between. Study-wide results and limits: The study enrolled few convalescent patients and sampled no early post-infection timepoints. Whether induced by infection or by vaccine, clones showed marked clonal contraction late after vaccination. The study found that only 1 of 255 vaccine-induced clones from healthy vaccinees cross-reacted with common cold coronaviruses.

Profiling relied on immunoSEQ multiplex PCR, and the TCRdb table lists in-frame clones only, not all of them. The sample carries tens of thousands of clones, more than 60% recorded once. With regard to this clone: Antigen: not known.

Viral peptide pool expansion of antigen-specific CD4+ T cells preceded sequencing in the ViraFEST assay. Isolation of CD4+ T cells took place after about nine days of culture. Prior SARS-CoV-2 infection was absent in the vaccine recipients, as shown by negative nucleocapsid antibodies. Days 3 and 7 were when half the medium was replaced with IL-2 medium. The sequencing here drew on CD4+ T cells from PBMCs cultured with SARS-CoV-2 spike peptides, taken before COVID-19 vaccination. The receptor was derived from a human donor who received a COVID-19 vaccine. The chain joins TRBV4-1 to TRBJ2-2; D is undetermined. The CDR3 DNA follows: TGCGCCAGCAGCCTTTACACCAACACCGGGGAGCTGTTTTTT. Protein: CASSLYTNTGELFF.